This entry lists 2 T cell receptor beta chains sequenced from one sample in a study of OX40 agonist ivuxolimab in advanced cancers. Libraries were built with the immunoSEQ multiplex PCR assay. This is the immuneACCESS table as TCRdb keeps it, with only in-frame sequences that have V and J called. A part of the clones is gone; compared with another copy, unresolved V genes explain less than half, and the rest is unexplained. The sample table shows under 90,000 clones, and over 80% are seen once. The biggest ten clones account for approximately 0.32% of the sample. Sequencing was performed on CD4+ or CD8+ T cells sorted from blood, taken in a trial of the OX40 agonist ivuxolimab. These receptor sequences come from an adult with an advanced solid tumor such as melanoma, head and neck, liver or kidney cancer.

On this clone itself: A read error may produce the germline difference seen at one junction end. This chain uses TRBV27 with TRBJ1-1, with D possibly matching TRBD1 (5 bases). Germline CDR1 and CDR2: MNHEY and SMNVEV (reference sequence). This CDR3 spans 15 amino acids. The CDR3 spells CASSEGAGGDTGAFF. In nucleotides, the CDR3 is TGTGCCAGCAGTGAAGGGGCTGGAGGAGACACTGGAGCTTTCTTT.

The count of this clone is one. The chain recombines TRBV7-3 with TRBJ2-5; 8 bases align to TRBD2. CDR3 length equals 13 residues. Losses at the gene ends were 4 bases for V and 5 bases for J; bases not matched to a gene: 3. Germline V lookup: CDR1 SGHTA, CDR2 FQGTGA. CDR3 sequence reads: CASSSGLAETQYF. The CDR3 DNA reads TGTGCCAGCAGCTCAGGACTAGCTGAGACCCAGTACTTC.